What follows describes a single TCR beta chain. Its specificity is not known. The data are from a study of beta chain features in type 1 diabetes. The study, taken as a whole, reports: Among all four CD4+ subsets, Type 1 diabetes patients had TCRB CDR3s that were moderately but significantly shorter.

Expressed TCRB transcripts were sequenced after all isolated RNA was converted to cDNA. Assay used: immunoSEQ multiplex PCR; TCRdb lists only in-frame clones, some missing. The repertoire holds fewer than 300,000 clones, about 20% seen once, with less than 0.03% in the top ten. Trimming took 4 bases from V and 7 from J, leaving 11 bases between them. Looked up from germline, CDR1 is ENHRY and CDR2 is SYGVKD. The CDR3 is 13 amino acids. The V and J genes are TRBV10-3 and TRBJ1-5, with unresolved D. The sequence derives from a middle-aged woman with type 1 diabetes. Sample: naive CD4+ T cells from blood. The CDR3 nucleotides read TGTGCCATCAGTGCGTCCGCCGGGCAGCCCCAGCATTTT. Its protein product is CAISASAGQPQHF.